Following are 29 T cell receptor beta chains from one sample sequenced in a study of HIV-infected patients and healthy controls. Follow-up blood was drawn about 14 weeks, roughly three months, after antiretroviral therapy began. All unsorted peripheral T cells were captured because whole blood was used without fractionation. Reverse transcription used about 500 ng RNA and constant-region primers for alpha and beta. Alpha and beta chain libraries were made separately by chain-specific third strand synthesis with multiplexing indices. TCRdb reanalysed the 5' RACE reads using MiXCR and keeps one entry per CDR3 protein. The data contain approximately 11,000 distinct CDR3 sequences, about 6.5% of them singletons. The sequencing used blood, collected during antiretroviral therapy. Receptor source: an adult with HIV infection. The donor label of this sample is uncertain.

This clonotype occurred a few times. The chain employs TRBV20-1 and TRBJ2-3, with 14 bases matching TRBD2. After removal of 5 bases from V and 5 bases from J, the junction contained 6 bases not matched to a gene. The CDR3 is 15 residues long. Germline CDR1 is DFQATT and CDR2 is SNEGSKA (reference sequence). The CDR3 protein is CSAPPGTSGGDTQYF. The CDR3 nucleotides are TGCAGTGCTCCACCCGGGACTAGCGGGGGAGATACGCAGTATTTT.

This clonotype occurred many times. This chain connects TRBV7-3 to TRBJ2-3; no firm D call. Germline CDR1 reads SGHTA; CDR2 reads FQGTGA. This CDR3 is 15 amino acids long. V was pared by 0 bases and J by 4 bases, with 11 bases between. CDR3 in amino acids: CASSLTSLHSDTQYF. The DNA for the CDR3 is TGTGCCAGCAGCTTAACGTCGCTACATTCAGATACGCAGTATTTT.

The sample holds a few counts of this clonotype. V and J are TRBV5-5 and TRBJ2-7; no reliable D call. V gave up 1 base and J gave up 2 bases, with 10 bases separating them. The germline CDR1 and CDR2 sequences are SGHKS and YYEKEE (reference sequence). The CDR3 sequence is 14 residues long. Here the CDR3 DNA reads TGTGCCAGCAGCTTGATGTTGGCCCCCTACGAGCAGTACTTC. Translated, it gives CASSLMLAPYEQYF.

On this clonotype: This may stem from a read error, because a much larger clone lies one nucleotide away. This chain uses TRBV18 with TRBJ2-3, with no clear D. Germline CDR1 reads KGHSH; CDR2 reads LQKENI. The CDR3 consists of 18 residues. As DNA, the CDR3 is TGTGTCAGCTCACCAACTCGAGGACGAAAACCCGACACAGATACGCAGTATTTT. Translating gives CVSSPTRGRKPDTDTQYF. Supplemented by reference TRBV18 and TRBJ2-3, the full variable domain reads NAGVMQNPRHLVRRRGQEARLRCSPMKGHSHVYWYRQLPEEGLKFMVYLQKENIIDESGMPKERFSAEFPKEGPSILRIQQVVRGDSAAYFCVSSPTRGRKPDTDTQYFGPGTRLTVL.

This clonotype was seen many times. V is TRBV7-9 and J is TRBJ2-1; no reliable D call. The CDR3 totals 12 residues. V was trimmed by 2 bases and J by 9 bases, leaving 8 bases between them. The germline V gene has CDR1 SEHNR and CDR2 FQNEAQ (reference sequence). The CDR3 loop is CASSLPSGEQFF. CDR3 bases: TGTGCCAGCAGCTTACCCTCTGGTGAGCAGTTCTTC.

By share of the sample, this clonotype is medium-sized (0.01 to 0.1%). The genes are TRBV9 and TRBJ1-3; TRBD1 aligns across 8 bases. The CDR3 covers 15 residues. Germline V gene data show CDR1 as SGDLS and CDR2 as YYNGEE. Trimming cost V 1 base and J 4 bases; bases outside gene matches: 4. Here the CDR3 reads CASSVQGAGGNTIYF. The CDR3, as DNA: TGTGCCAGCAGCGTACAGGGGGCTGGGGGAAACACCATATATTTT.

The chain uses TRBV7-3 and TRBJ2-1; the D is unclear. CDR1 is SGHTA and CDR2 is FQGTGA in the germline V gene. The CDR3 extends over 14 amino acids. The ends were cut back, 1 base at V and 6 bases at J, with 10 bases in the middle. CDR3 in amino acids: CASSLISNSNEQFF. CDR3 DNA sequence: TGTGCCAGCAGCTTAATATCCAACAGCAATGAGCAGTTCTTC.

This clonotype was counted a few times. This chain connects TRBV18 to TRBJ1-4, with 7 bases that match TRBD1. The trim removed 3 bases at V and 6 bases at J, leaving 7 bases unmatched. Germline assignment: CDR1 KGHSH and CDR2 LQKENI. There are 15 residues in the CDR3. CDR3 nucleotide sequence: TGTGCCAGCTCACCTTTAAACACAGGGGATGAAAAACTGTTTTTT. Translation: CASSPLNTGDEKLFF.

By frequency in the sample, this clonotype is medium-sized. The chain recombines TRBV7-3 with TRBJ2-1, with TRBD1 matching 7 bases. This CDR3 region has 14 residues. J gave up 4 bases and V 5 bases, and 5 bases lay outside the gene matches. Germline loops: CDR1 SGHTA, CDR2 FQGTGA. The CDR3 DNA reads TGTGCCAGCAGCCAAGGGGGCCTGTACAATGAGCAGTTCTTC. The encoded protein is CASSQGGLYNEQFF.

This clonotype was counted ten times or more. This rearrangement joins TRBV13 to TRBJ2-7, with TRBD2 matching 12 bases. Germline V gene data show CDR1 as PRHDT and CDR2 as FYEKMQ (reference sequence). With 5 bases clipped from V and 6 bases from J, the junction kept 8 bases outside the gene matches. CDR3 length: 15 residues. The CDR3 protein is CASSLTSGRVREQYF. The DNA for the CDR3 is TGTGCCAGCAGCCTGACTAGCGGGAGAGTACGCGAGCAGTACTTC.

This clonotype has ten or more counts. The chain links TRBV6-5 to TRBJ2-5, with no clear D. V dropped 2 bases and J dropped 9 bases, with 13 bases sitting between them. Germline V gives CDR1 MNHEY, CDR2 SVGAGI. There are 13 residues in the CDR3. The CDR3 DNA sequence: TGTGCCAGCAGTTACGTTTCTTGGGAATCCCAGTACTTC. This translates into CASSYVSWESQYF.

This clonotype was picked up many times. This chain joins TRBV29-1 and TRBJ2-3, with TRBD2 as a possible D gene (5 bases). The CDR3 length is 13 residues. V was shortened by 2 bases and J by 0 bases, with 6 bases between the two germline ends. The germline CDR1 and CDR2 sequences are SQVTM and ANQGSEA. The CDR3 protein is CSVESGSTDTQYF. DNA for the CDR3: TGCAGCGTTGAATCGGGGAGCACAGATACGCAGTATTTT.

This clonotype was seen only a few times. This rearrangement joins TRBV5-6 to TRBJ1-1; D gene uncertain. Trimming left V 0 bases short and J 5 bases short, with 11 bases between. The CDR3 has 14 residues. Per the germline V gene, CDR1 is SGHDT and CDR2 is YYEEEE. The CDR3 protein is CASSLVPTGTEAFF. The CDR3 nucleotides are TGTGCCAGCAGCTTGGTCCCAACGGGGACTGAAGCTTTCTTT.

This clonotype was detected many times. The CDR3 loop is CASSGPPGTGELFF. Here the CDR3 DNA reads TGTGCCAGCAGCGGACCCCCGGGCACCGGGGAGCTGTTTTTT. The chain is built from TRBV12-3 or TRBV12-4 and TRBJ2-2; the D is unclear. This CDR3 is 14 amino acids long. V was pared by 6 bases and J by 4 bases, with 12 bases between.

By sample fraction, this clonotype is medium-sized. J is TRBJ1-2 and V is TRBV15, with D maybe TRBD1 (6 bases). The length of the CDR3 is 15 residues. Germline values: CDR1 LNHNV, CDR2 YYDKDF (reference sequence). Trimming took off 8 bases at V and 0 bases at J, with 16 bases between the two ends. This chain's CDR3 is CATQAIGTPNYGYTF. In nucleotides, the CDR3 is TGTGCCACCCAGGCGATCGGGACACCTAACTATGGCTACACCTTC. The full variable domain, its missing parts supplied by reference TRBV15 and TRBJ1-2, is DAMVIQNPRYQVTQFGKPVTLSCSQTLNHNVMYWYQQKSSQAPKLLFHYYDKDFNNEADTPDNFQSRRPNTSFCFLDIRSPGLGDTAMYLCATQAIGTPNYGYTFGSGTRLTVV.

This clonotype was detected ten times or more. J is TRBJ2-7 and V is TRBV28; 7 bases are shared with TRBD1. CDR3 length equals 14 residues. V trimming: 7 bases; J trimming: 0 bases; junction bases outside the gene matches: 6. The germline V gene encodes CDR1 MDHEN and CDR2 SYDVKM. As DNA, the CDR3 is TGTGCCAGCATTGGGACAGAGAGCTCCTACGAGCAGTACTTC. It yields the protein CASIGTESSYEQYF.

CDR3 sequence (DNA): TGTGCCAGCAGTTACTCGGAGGCTCAGCCCCAGCATTTT. Its protein is CASSYSEAQPQHF. The V and J genes are TRBV6-5 and TRBJ1-5; no definite D call. The V and J ends lost 0 bases and 6 bases respectively, with 6 bases between them. The CDR3 loop spans 13 amino acids. From germline, CDR1 is MNHEY and CDR2 SVGAGI.

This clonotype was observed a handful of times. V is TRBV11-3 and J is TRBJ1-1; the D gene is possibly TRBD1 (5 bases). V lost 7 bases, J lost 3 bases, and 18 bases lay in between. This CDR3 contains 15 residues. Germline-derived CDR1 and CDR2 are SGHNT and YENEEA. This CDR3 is CASTRAGTVYTEAFF. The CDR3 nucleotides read TGTGCCAGCACCAGAGCCGGGACGGTGTACACTGAAGCTTTCTTT.

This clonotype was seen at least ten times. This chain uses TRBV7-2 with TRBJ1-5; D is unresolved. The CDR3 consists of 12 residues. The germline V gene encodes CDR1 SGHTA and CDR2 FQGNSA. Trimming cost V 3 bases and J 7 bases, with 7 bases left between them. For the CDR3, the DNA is TGTGCCAGCAGCTTTCCAGGCCAGCCCCAGCATTTT. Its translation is CASSFPGQPQHF.

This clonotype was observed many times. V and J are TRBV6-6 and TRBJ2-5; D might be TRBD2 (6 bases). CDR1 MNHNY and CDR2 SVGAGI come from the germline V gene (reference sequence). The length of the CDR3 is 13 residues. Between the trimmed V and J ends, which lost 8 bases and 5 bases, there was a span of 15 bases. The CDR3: CASERRVGETQYF. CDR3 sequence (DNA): TGTGCCAGCGAGCGGAGGGTAGGCGAGACCCAGTACTTC.

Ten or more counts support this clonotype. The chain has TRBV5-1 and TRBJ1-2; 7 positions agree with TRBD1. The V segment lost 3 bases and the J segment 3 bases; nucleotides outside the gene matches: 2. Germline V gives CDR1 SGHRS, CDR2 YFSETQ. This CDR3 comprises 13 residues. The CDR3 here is CASSSTGDYGYTF. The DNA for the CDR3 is TGCGCCAGCAGCTCTACAGGGGACTATGGCTACACCTTC.

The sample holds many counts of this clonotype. DNA for the CDR3: TGTGCCAGCAGCGTGCAGGGCCACAATGAGCAGTTCTTC. Its translation: CASSVQGHNEQFF. The chain is built from TRBV13 and TRBJ2-1; D perhaps matches TRBD1 (5 bases). Trimming left V 5 bases short and J 5 bases short, with 10 bases between. Germline V gene lookup returns CDR1 PRHDT and CDR2 FYEKMQ (reference sequence). This CDR3 comprises 13 residues.

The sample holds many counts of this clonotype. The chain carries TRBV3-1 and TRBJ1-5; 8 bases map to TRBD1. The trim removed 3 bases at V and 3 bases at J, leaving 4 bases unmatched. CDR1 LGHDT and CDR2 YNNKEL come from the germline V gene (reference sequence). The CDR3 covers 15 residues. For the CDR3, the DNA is TGTGCCAGCAGCCACGGACAGGGCCCCAATCAGCCCCAGCATTTT. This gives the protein CASSHGQGPNQPQHF.

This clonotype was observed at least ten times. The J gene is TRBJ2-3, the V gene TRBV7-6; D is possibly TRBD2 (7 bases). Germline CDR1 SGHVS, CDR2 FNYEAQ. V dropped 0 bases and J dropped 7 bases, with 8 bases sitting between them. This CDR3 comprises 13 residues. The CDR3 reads CASSLAGGHTQYF. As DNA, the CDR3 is TGTGCCAGCAGCTTAGCGGGGGGGCATACGCAGTATTTT.

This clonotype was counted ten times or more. Here the CDR3 reads CANSREGNNEQFF. The CDR3 DNA sequence: TGTGCCAACAGCAGGGAGGGTAACAATGAGCAGTTCTTC. This rearrangement joins TRBV12-3 or TRBV12-4 to TRBJ2-1, with 7 bases that match TRBD2. The ends lost 10 bases at V and 5 bases at J; junction bases unmatched: 8. The CDR3 spans 13 residues.

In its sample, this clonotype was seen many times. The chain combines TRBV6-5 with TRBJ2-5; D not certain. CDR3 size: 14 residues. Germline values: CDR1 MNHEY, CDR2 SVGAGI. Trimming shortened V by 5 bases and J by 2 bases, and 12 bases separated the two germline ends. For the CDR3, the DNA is TGTGCCAGCAGTCCGCTAGATATACAAGAGACCCAGTACTTC. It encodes CASSPLDIQETQYF.

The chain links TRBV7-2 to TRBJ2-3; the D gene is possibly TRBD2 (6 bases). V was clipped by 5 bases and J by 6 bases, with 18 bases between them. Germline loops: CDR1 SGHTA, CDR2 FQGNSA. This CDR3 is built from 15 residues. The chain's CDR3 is CASSPGVAGTDTQYF. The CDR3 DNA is TGTGCCAGCAGCCCAGGTGTGGCGGGAACCGATACGCAGTATTTT. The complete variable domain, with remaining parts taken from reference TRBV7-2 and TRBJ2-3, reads GAGVSQSPSNKVTEKGKDVELRCDPISGHTALYWYRQSLGQGLEFLIYFQGNSAPDKSGLPSDRFSAERTGGSVSTLTIQRTQQEDSAVYLCASSPGVAGTDTQYFGPGTRLTVL.

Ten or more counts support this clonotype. The CDR3 DNA sequence: TGCAGTGCTATACTAGCGGGGGGCAGCACAGATACGCAGTATTTT. This sequence encodes CSAILAGGSTDTQYF. The chain uses TRBV20-1 and TRBJ2-3; 12 bases are a match to TRBD2. Germline CDR1 and CDR2: DFQATT and SNEGSKA (reference sequence). The CDR3 totals 15 residues. After removal of 4 bases from V and 0 bases from J, the junction contained 2 bases not matched to a gene.

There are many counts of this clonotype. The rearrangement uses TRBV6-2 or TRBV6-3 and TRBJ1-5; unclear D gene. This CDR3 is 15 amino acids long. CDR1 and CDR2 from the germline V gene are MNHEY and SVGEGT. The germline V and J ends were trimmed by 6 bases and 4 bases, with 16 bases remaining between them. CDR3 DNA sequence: TGTGCCAGCAGCCGCGAGCGGTACGGAAATCAGCCCCAGCATTTT. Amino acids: CASSRERYGNQPQHF.